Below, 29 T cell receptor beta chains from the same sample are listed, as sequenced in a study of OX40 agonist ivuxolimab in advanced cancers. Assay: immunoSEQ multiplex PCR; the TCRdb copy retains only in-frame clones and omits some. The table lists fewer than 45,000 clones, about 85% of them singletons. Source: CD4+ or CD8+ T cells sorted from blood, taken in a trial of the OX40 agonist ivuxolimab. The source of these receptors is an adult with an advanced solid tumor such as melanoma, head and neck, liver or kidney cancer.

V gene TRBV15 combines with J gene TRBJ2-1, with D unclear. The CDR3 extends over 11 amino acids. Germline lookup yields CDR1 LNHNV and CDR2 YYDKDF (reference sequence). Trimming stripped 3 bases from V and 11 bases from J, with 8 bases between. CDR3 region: CATSRGWQQFF. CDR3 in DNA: TGTGCCACCAGCAGGGGGTGGCAGCAGTTCTTC.

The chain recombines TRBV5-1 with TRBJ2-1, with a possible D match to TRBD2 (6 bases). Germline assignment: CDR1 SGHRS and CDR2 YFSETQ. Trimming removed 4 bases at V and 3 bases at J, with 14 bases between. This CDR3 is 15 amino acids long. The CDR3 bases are TGCGCCAGCAGCCCCACCGGAGGGAACTACAATGAGCAGTTCTTC. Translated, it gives CASSPTGGNYNEQFF.

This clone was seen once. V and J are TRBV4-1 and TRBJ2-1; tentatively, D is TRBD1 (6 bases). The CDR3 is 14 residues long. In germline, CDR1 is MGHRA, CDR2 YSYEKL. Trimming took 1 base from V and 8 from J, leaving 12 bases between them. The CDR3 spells CASSQGWTADEQFF. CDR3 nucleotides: TGCGCCAGCAGCCAAGGCTGGACAGCCGATGAGCAGTTCTTC.

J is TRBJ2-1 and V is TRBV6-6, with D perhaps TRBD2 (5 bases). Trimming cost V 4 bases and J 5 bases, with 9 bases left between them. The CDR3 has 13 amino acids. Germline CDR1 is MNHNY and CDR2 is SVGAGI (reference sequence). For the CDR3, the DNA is TGTGCCAGCAGTTCGGGGAGCGACAATGAGCAGTTCTTC. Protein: CASSSGSDNEQFF.

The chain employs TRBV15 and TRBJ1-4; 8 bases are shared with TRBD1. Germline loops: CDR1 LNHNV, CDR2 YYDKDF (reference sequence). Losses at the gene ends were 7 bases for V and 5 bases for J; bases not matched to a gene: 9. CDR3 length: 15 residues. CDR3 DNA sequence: TGTGCCACCACCGCCCCTGGACAGGGCAATGAAAAACTGTTTTTT. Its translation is CATTAPGQGNEKLFF.

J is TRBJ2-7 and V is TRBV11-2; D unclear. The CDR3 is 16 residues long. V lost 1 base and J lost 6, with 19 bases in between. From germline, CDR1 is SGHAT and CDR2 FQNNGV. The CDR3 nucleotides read TGTGCCAGCAGCTTAGGCCCCCGGGCCCCTGCTACCGAGCAGTACTTC. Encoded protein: CASSLGPRAPATEQYF.

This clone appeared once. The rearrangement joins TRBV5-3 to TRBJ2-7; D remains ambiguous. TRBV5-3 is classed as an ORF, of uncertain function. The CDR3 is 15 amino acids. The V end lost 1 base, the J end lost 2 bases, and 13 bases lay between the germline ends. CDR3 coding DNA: TGTGCCAGAAGCTTGAGAAGTACGGGCCCCTACGAGCAGTACTTC. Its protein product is CARSLRSTGPYEQYF.

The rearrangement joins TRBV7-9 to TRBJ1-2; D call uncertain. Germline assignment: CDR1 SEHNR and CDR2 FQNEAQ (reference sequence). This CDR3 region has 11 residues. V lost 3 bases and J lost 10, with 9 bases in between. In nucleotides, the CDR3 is TGTGCCAGCAGCTTGTCTGGCTTCTACACCTTC. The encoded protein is CASSLSGFYTF.

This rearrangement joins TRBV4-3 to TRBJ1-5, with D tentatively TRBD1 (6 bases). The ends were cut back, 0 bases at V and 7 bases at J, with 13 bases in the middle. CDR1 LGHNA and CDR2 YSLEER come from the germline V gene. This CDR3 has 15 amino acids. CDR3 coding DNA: TGCGCCAGCAGCCAAGAGGGGGGGGCTTGGCAGCCCCAGCATTTT. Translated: CASSQEGGAWQPQHF.

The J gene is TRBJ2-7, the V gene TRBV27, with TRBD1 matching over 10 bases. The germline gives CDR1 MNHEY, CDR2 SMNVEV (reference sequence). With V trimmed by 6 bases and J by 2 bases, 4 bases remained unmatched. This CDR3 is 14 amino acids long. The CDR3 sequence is CASRWGQGPYEQYF. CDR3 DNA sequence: TGTGCCAGCAGGTGGGGACAGGGGCCCTACGAGCAGTACTTC.

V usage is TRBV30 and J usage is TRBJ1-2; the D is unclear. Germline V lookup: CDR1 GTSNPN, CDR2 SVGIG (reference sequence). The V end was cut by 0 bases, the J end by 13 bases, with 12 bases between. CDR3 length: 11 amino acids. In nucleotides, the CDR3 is TGTGCCTGGAGTGTAGAGGACTGGGGCACCTTC. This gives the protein CAWSVEDWGTF.

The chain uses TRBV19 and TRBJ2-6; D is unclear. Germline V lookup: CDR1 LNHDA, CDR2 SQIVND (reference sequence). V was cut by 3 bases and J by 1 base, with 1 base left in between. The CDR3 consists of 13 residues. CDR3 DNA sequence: TGTGCCAGTAGTATTTCTGGGGCCAACGTCCTGACTTTC. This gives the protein CASSISGANVLTF.

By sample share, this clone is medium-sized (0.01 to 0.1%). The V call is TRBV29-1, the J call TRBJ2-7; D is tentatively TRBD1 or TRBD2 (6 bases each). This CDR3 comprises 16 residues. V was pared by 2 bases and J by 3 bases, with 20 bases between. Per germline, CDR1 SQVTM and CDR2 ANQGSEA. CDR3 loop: CSVEPLGGSPSYEQYF. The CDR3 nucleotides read TGCAGCGTTGAACCCTTGGGGGGCAGTCCAAGCTACGAGCAGTACTTC.

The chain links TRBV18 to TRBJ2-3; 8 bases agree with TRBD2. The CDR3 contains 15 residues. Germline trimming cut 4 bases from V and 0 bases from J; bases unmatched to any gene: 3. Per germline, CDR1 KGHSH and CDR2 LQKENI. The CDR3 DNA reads TGTGCCAGCTCACTTACTAGCGGTAGCACAGATACGCAGTATTTT. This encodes CASSLTSGSTDTQYF.

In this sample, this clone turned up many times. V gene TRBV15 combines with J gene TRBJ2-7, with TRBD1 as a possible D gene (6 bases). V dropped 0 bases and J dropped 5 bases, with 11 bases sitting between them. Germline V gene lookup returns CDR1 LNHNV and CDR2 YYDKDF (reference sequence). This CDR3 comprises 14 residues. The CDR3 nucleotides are TGTGCCACCAGCAGAGAGAAAAGGGGGAACGAGCAGTACTTC. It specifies CATSREKRGNEQYF. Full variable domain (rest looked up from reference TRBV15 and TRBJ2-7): DAMVIQNPRYQVTQFGKPVTLSCSQTLNHNVMYWYQQKSSQAPKLLFHYYDKDFNNEADTPDNFQSRRPNTSFCFLDIRSPGLGDTAMYLCATSREKRGNEQYFGPGTRLTVT.

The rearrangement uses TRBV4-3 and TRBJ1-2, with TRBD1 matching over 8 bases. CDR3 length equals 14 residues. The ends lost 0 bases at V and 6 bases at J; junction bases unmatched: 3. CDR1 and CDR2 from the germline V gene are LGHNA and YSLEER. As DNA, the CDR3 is TGCGCCAGCAGCCAAGATCAGGACAGGGATGGCTACACCTTC. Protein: CASSQDQDRDGYTF.

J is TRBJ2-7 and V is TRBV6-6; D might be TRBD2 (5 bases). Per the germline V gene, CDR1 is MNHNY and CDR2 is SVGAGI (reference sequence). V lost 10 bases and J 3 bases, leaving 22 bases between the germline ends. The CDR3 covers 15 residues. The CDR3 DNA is TGTGCCACCTCCGAACCCGGAGGATCTTTCTACGAGCAGTACTTC. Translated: CATSEPGGSFYEQYF.

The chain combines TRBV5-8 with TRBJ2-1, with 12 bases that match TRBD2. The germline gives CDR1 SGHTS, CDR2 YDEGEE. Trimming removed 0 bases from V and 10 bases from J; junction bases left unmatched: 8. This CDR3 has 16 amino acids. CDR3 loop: CASSLAGLAGGPEQFF. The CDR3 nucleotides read TGTGCCAGCAGCTTGGCCGGGCTAGCGGGAGGGCCCGAGCAGTTCTTC.

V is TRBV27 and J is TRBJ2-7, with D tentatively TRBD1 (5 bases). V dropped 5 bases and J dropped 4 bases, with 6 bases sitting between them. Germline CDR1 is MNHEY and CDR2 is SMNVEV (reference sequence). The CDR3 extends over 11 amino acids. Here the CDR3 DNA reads TGTGCCAGCAGTCAGGGTTACGAGCAGTACTTC. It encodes CASSQGYEQYF.

The CDR3 nucleotides read TGTGCCAGCAGTGAGTACAATGAGCAGTTCTTC. It yields the protein CASSEYNEQFF. This chain connects TRBV9 to TRBJ2-1; D gene unclear. Germline loops: CDR1 SGDLS, CDR2 YYNGEE. The CDR3 is made up of 11 amino acids. V lost 5 bases, J lost 4 bases, and 4 bases lay in between.

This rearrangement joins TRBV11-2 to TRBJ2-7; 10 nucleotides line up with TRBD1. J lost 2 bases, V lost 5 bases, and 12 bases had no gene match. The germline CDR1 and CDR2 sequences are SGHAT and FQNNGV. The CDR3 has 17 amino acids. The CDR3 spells CASSLRRDRGLPYEQYF. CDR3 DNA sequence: TGTGCCAGCAGCCTCCGTAGGGACAGGGGCCTTCCCTACGAGCAGTACTTC.

The CDR3 loop reads CASSQDPGTGGTEAFF. Here the CDR3 DNA reads TGCGCCAGCAGCCAAGATCCGGGGACAGGGGGAACTGAAGCTTTCTTT. This chain joins TRBV4-3 and TRBJ1-1; 11 positions match TRBD1. From germline, CDR1 is LGHNA and CDR2 YSLEER. Unmatched junction bases numbered 5, after V lost 0 bases and J lost 5 bases. This CDR3 comprises 16 residues.

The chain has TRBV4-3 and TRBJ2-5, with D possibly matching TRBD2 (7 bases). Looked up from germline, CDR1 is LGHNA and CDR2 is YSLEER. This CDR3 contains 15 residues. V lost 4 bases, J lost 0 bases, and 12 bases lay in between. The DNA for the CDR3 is TGCGCCAGCAGCCTAGGGGGGAGGGACCAAGAGACCCAGTACTTC. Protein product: CASSLGGRDQETQYF.

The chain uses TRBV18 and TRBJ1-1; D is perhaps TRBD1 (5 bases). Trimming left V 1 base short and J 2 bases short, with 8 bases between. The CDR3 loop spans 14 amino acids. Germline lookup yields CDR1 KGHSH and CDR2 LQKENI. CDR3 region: CASSPQQANTEAFF. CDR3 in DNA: TGTGCCAGCTCACCACAACAGGCTAACACTGAAGCTTTCTTT.

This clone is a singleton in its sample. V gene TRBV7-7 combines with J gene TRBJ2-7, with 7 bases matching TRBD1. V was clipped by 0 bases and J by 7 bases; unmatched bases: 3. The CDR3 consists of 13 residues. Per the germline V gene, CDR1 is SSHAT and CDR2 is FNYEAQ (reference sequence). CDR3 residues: CASSLATGREQYF. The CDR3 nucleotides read TGTGCCAGCAGCTTAGCGACAGGGCGGGAGCAGTACTTC.

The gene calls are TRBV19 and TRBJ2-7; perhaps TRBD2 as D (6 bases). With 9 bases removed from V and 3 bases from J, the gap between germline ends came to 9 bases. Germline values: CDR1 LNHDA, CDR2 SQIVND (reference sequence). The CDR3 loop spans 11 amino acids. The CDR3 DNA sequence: TGTGCCAGCCGTAGCGGCTACGAGCAGTACTTC. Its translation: CASRSGYEQYF.

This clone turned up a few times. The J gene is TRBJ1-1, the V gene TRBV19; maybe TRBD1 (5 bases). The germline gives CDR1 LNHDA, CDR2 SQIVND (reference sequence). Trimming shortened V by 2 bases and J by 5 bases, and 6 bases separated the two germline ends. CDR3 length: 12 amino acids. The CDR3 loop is CASSIWGTEAFF. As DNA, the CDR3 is TGTGCCAGTAGTATATGGGGGACTGAAGCTTTCTTT.

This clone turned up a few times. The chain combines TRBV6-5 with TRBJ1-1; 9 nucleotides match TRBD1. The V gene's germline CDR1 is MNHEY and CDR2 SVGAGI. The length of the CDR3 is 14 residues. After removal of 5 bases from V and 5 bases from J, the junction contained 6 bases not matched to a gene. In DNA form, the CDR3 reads TGTGCCAGCAGTGTAGGACAGGGGACGACTGAAGCTTTCTTT. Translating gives CASSVGQGTTEAFF.

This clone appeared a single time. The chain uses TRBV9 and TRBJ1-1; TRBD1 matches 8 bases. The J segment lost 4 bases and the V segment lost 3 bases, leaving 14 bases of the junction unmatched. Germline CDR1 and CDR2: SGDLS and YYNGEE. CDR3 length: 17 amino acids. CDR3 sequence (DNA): TGTGCCAGCAGCGCCCGATCGGGGGGGACAGGCTCCACTGAAGCTTTCTTT. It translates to CASSARSGGTGSTEAFF.